Below, 27 T cell receptor beta chains from the same sample are listed, as sequenced in a study of cytomegalovirus exposure and HLA in healthy donors (dated by TCRdb to about 2017). The library was prepared using the immunoSEQ multiplex PCR assay. For the multiplex PCR, a mixture combining 60 forward primers for TCR Vbeta segments and 13 reverse primers for TCR Jbeta segments was used. The clones in this table, taken by TCRdb from immuneACCESS, are in-frame only. Not every clone is retained; where verified, under half of the shortfall comes from an unresolved V gene, and the cause of the rest is unknown. The sample table holds tens of thousands of clones, of which about 70% were seen once. Roughly 6.1% of the sample belongs to the ten largest clones. The sample consisted of PBMCs. These receptors were taken from a woman aged 50 to 65 in good health and CMV-seropositive.

J is TRBJ1-1 and V is TRBV19, with TRBD1 identical over 9 bases. CDR3 length: 13 amino acids. The V gene's germline CDR1 is LNHDA and CDR2 SQIVND (reference sequence). With V trimmed by 6 bases and J by 5 bases, 4 bases remained unmatched. The CDR3 DNA follows: TGTGCCAGTAGCTGGGACAGGGAGACTGAAGCTTTCTTT. Protein product: CASSWDRETEAFF.

The chain combines TRBV27 with TRBJ2-7; tentative D call: TRBD2 (5 bases). CDR3 size: 14 residues. Germline lookup yields CDR1 MNHEY and CDR2 SMNVEV (reference sequence). Trimming removed 5 bases from V and 1 base from J, with 12 bases in between. The CDR3 DNA is TGTGCCAGCAGTCCTGGGAGCGGTTCCTACGAGCAGTACTTC. It translates to CASSPGSGSYEQYF.

The chain is built from TRBV28 and TRBJ1-1; TRBD1 might be the D (5 bases). V was pared by 6 bases and J by 4 bases, with 18 bases between. The CDR3 is made up of 15 amino acids. Germline V gives CDR1 MDHEN, CDR2 SYDVKM. In DNA, the CDR3 is TGTGCCAGCAGACAAGTCTTTGGGGCCGGCACTGAAGCTTTCTTT. Its protein product is CASRQVFGAGTEAFF.

The chain couples TRBV28 to TRBJ2-5; the D gene is possibly TRBD2 (6 bases). Trimming removed 3 bases from V and 5 bases from J, with 16 bases in between. The germline CDR1 and CDR2 sequences are MDHEN and SYDVKM. The CDR3 runs to 15 residues. CDR3 nucleotide sequence: TGTGCCAGCAGTTTGCCAGCGGGCACTGGGGAGACCCAGTACTTC. Translation: CASSLPAGTGETQYF.

The chain couples TRBV6-5 to TRBJ2-7, with TRBD1 as a possible D gene (5 bases). Germline values: CDR1 MNHEY, CDR2 SVGAGI. This CDR3 spans 13 amino acids. V gave up 9 bases and J gave up 1 base, with 13 bases separating them. CDR3 sequence reads: CASGAGKSYEQYF. The CDR3 nucleotides read TGTGCCAGTGGGGCAGGGAAATCCTACGAGCAGTACTTC.

Here the CDR3 reads CSVVSLAAGDQETQYF. CDR3 coding DNA: TGCAGCGTTGTATCGCTTGCGGCGGGGGACCAAGAGACCCAGTACTTC. The chain links TRBV29-1 to TRBJ2-5, with 7 bases matching TRBD2. Germline V CDR1 and CDR2: SQVTM, ANQGSEA. The CDR3 totals 16 residues. Unmatched junction bases numbered 11, after V lost 4 bases and J lost 0 bases.

Only a few counts were recorded for this clone. The CDR3 coding sequence is TGTGCCAGCAGGTCCAGAGGCTCTGGGGCCAACGTCCTGACTTTC. This encodes CASRSRGSGANVLTF. V gene TRBV28 combines with J gene TRBJ2-6, with D unclear. CDR3 length: 15 amino acids. V was cut by 6 bases and J by 0 bases, with 9 bases left in between. Germline V lookup: CDR1 MDHEN, CDR2 SYDVKM.

In this sample, this clone turned up a few times. The chain links TRBV19 to TRBJ1-5; D perhaps matches TRBD1 (5 bases). V gave up 7 bases and J gave up 5 bases, with 21 bases separating them. Germline assignment: CDR1 LNHDA and CDR2 SQIVND (reference sequence). This CDR3 has 16 residues. CDR3 DNA sequence: TGTGCCAGTAAAGGGACGGTAGCGGTACGGGATCAGCCCCAGCATTTT. This gives the protein CASKGTVAVRDQPQHF. The variable domain in full, with the rest retrieved from reference TRBV19 and TRBJ1-5, is DGGITQSPKYLFRKEGQNVTLSCEQNLNHDAMYWYRQDPGQGLRLIYYSQIVNDFQKGDIAEGYSVSREKKESFPLTVTSAQKNPTAFYLCASKGTVAVRDQPQHFGDGTRLSIL.

This clone occurred once. The chain links TRBV19 to TRBJ2-1; 8 bases are a match to TRBD2. The CDR3 is 17 residues long. CDR1 LNHDA and CDR2 SQIVND come from the germline V gene (reference sequence). Unmatched junction bases numbered 16, after V lost 5 bases and J lost 7 bases. The CDR3 is CASSQAGQPGTRNEQFF. CDR3 sequence (DNA): TGTGCCAGTAGTCAGGCCGGCCAACCAGGGACTAGAAATGAGCAGTTCTTC.

The chain combines TRBV15 with TRBJ2-1; D not resolved. Germline V gene lookup returns CDR1 LNHNV and CDR2 YYDKDF (reference sequence). The V gene lost 8 bases and the J gene lost 4 bases, with 6 bases spanning the gap. This CDR3 region has 11 residues. The CDR3 region is CATSLYNEQFF. The CDR3 DNA follows: TGTGCCACCTCGCTATACAATGAGCAGTTCTTC.

This clone was detected a few times. The chain carries TRBV27 and TRBJ2-3; 10 nucleotides agree with TRBD2. J gave up 8 bases and V 5 bases, and 13 bases lay outside the gene matches. Per the germline V gene, CDR1 is MNHEY and CDR2 is SMNVEV (reference sequence). The CDR3 spans 16 residues. The CDR3 spells CASSPETSGGAGTQYF. In DNA, the CDR3 is TGTGCCAGCAGTCCGGAGACCAGCGGGGGGGCGGGTACGCAGTATTTT.

The J gene is TRBJ1-1, the V gene TRBV28; no definite D call. The germline V and J ends were trimmed by 6 bases and 6 bases, with 14 bases remaining between them. Germline CDR1 is MDHEN and CDR2 is SYDVKM. The CDR3 has 13 amino acids. CDR3 residues: CASSPFGGSEAFF. CDR3 coding DNA: TGTGCCAGCAGCCCATTTGGAGGATCTGAAGCTTTCTTT.

A single count supports this clone. This rearrangement joins TRBV4-1 to TRBJ2-7, with D unclear. Germline CDR1 reads MGHRA; CDR2 reads YSYEKL. The CDR3 length is 15 residues. Trimming pared 0 bases from V and 7 bases from J, leaving 16 bases between. CDR3 coding DNA: TGCGCCAGCAGCCAAGATTTTCAGGTTCCCAGGGAGCAGTACTTC. Translated: CASSQDFQVPREQYF.

The CDR3 spells CASSLASHGGYTF. In nucleotides, the CDR3 is TGTGCCAGCAGCTTAGCCAGCCACGGGGGCTACACCTTC. The V call is TRBV7-9, the J call TRBJ1-2; unclear D gene. Germline V gives CDR1 SEHNR, CDR2 FQNEAQ (reference sequence). Deletions cut 0 bases from V and 8 bases from J, with 10 bases between. CDR3 length equals 13 residues.

The gene calls are TRBV7-9 and TRBJ1-2; 7 nucleotides line up with TRBD1. Per germline, CDR1 SEHNR and CDR2 FQNEAQ (reference sequence). The CDR3 has 15 residues. Trimming cost V 1 base and J 6 bases; bases outside gene matches: 8. As DNA, the CDR3 is TGTGCCAGCAGCTTAGTGACAGGGAGGACGGATGGCTACACCTTC. Translated, it gives CASSLVTGRTDGYTF.

The J gene is TRBJ2-1, the V gene TRBV2, with 7 positions matching TRBD1. The germline gives CDR1 SNHLY, CDR2 FYNNEI. The CDR3 loop spans 13 amino acids. After removal of 6 bases from V and 4 bases from J, the junction contained 3 bases not matched to a gene. CDR3 in amino acids: CASRGGRYNEQFF. CDR3 coding DNA: TGTGCCAGCAGAGGGGGCAGATACAATGAGCAGTTCTTC.

The J gene is TRBJ1-2, the V gene TRBV28; TRBD1 might be the D (6 bases). Germline V gene sequence: CDR1 MDHEN, CDR2 SYDVKM. CDR3 length equals 12 residues. Trimming took 5 bases from V and 8 from J, leaving 12 bases between them. The CDR3 sequence: CASSLRGLGYTF. DNA for the CDR3: TGTGCCAGCAGTCTCAGGGGATTAGGCTACACCTTC.

The chain joins TRBV2 to TRBJ2-1; 8 bases fit TRBD2. CDR1 is SNHLY and CDR2 is FYNNEI in the germline V gene. The CDR3 extends over 16 amino acids. V gave up 7 bases and J gave up 0 bases; unmatched junction bases: 8. The CDR3 DNA reads as TGTGCCAGCACCTCTTTAGCGGGAAGCTCCTACAATGAGCAGTTCTTC. Its protein product is CASTSLAGSSYNEQFF.

CDR3 sequence reads: CASSAWDSSNQPQHF. CDR3 in DNA: TGTGCCAGCAGCGCCTGGGACAGTAGCAATCAGCCCCAGCATTTT. The chain carries TRBV9 and TRBJ1-5; 7 bases map to TRBD1. Unmatched junction bases numbered 3, after V lost 3 bases and J lost 0 bases. This CDR3 has 15 amino acids. Germline V gene data show CDR1 as SGDLS and CDR2 as YYNGEE.

This clone was recorded only once. The chain carries TRBV14 and TRBJ2-1; D is undetermined. The germline CDR1 and CDR2 sequences are SGHDN and FVKESK. This CDR3 region has 17 residues. Trimming shortened V by 0 bases and J by 7 bases, and 19 bases separated the two germline ends. In DNA, the CDR3 is TGTGCCAGCAGCCAAGACCGAACTATCAAATTTTGGAATGAGCAGTTCTTC. Its translation is CASSQDRTIKFWNEQFF.

V is TRBV5-4 and J is TRBJ1-1; 9 bases line up with TRBD1. The germline V gene has CDR1 SGHNT and CDR2 YYREEE (reference sequence). V shed 0 bases, J shed 5 bases, and the junction held 11 bases outside the gene matches. CDR3 length: 17 amino acids. DNA of the CDR3: TGTGCCAGCAGCTTGGGTTGGACAGGGGAGCGAGGAACTGAAGCTTTCTTT. This sequence encodes CASSLGWTGERGTEAFF.

The gene calls are TRBV6-6 and TRBJ1-4; the match to TRBD1 covers 7 bases. The junction had 3 bases not matched to a gene; V was cut back by 2 bases and J by 6 bases. The CDR3 runs to 14 residues. Germline CDR1 MNHNY, CDR2 SVGAGI (reference sequence). CDR3 DNA: TGTGCCAGCAGTTACGGGGACAGATATGAAAAACTGTTTTTT. This translates into CASSYGDRYEKLFF.

V is TRBV6-5 and J is TRBJ1-1; weak D call: TRBD1 (6 bases). Germline assignment: CDR1 MNHEY and CDR2 SVGAGI. The CDR3 covers 15 residues. Trimming left V 1 base short and J 3 bases short, with 12 bases between. CDR3 in DNA: TGTGCCAGCAGTTACTACCAGGGGTCATACACTGAAGCTTTCTTT. Translating it yields CASSYYQGSYTEAFF.

The CDR3 here is CASSVGPRDVNEQFF. The CDR3 bases are TGTGCCAGCAGCGTAGGCCCGCGGGACGTAAATGAGCAGTTCTTC. The chain couples TRBV9 to TRBJ2-1; tentatively, D is TRBD2 (6 bases). The CDR3 covers 15 residues. Germline CDR1 is SGDLS and CDR2 is YYNGEE. V was cut by 0 bases and J by 7 bases, with 14 bases left in between.

The chain links TRBV2 to TRBJ2-4; 9 bases map to TRBD1. V lost 7 bases, J lost 6 bases, and 4 bases stayed unmatched. The CDR3 totals 13 residues. Germline V gene sequence: CDR1 SNHLY, CDR2 FYNNEI. The CDR3 DNA reads as TGTGCCAGCATCAGGGACAGGGTAAACATTCAGTACTTC. Translation: CASIRDRVNIQYF. Full variable domain (remainder filled in from reference TRBV2 and TRBJ2-4): EPEVTQTPSHQVTQMGQEVILRCVPISNHLYFYWYRQILGQKVEFLVSFYNNEISEKSEIFDDQFSVERPDGSNFTLKIRSTKLEDSAMYFCASIRDRVNIQYFGAGTRLSVL.

This clone is medium-sized within its sample. As DNA, the CDR3 is TGTGCCAGCAGCTTCGAGAGAGCTGAAGCTTTCTTT. It translates to CASSFERAEAFF. The chain carries TRBV7-9 and TRBJ1-1; the D is unclear. The V gene lost 3 bases and the J gene lost 6 bases, with 8 bases spanning the gap. CDR3 length equals 12 residues. CDR1 and CDR2 from the germline V gene are SEHNR and FQNEAQ (reference sequence).

This clone was detected only once. The chain couples TRBV28 to TRBJ1-5; TRBD1 is a possible D gene (5 bases). V dropped 8 bases and J dropped 5 bases, with 16 bases sitting between them. The CDR3 is 14 residues long. CDR1 is MDHEN and CDR2 is SYDVKM in the germline V gene. CDR3 nucleotide sequence: TGTGCCAGCGTTCAGGTCGGGGGGGATCAGCCCCAGCATTTT. Its protein product is CASVQVGGDQPQHF.